The TCR beta chain under discussion was sequenced for a study of blood T cells in healthy people across ages. Study-level points and caveats: Estimates of diversity drawn from one million T cells were considered underestimates.

As regards this clonotype: Antigen specificity is unknown.

Every sample yielded at least 6.5 million isolated PBMCs. The second PCR ran roughly 7 to 12 cycles with a sample-barcoded 5' primer and J-beta primers. Carrying 12 random nucleotides, a template-switch adaptor labeled each individual cDNA molecule. The yield of each sample was at least 3 million CDR3-containing paired-end reads. TCRdb re-derived calls from the 5' RACE reads in MiXCR, one entry per CDR3 protein. Of about 400,000 distinct CDR3 sequences listed, 45% to 65% are singletons. CDR1 SGHTA and CDR2 FQGNSA come from the germline V gene. The CDR3 is 13 residues long. V shed 5 bases and J shed 3 bases, with 11 bases lying between them.

This receptor was obtained from a man in his sixties in good health. This rearrangement joins TRBV7-2 to TRBJ2-7; no definite D call. Sequenced sample: blood. The CDR3, as DNA: TGTGCCAGCAGCCCTACTGGTTTCTACGAGCAGTACTTC. The encoded protein is CASSPTGFYEQYF. Based on the CDR3 plus reference TRBV7-2 and TRBJ2-7, the full variable domain is GAGVSQSPSNKVTEKGKDVELRCDPISGHTALYWYRQSLGQGLEFLIYFQGNSAPDKSGLPSDRFSAERTGGSVSTLTIQRTQQEDSAVYLCASSPTGFYEQYFGPGTRLTVT.